This T cell receptor (beta chain) was recorded in a study of beta chain features in type 1 diabetes. Study-level results: Shortening that was moderate but significant affected the TCRB CDR3s of Type 1 diabetes patients in all four CD4+ subsets. The naive, central memory and Treg TCRB repertoires looked more alike in patients than they did in healthy donors. In type 1 diabetes patients, VDJ junctions had fewer insertions; deletions at these junctions were more frequent.

Investigators reverse transcribed all isolated RNA, so they sequenced expressed TCRB transcripts. Data came from immunoSEQ multiplex PCR; TCRdb stores just in-frame clones and leaves some out. Among around 340,000 clones, around 9.3% were seen once, and the ten largest hold 0.9% to 1.1%. The CDR3 spans 16 residues. V lost 5 bases, J lost 5 bases, and 12 bases stayed unmatched. CDR1 SGHTA and CDR2 FQGNSA come from the germline V gene. This clone was detected only a few times. Its matching antigen is unknown. What was sequenced was central memory CD4+ T cells from blood. The V and J genes are TRBV7-2 and TRBJ2-3; 8 bases line up with TRBD1. The receptor's source is a man under 40 with type 1 diabetes. The CDR3 bases are TGTGCCAGCAGCCCCCAGGGGGCGACCGTTAGAGATACGCAGTATTTT. Translation gives CASSPQGATVRDTQYF. Full variable domain (rest looked up from reference TRBV7-2 and TRBJ2-3): GAGVSQSPSNKVTEKGKDVELRCDPISGHTALYWYRQSLGQGLEFLIYFQGNSAPDKSGLPSDRFSAERTGGSVSTLTIQRTQQEDSAVYLCASSPQGATVRDTQYFGPGTRLTVL.